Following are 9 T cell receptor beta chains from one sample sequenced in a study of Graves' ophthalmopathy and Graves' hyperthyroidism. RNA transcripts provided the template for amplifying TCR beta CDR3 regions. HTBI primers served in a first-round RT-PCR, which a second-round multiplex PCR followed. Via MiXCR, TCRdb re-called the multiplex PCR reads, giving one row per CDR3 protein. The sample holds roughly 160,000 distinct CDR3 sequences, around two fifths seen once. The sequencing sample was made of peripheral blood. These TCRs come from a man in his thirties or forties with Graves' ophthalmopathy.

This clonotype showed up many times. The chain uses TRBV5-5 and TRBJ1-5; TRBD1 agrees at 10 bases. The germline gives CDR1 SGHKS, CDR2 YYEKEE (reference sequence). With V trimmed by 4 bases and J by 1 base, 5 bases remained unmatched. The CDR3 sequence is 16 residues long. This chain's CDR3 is CASSLGQGLSNQPQHF. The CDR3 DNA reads TGTGCCAGCAGCCTGGGACAGGGGTTGAGCAATCAGCCCCAGCATTTT. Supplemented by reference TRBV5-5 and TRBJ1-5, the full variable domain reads DAGVTQSPTHLIKTRGQQVTLRCSPISGHKSVSWYQQVLGQGPQFIFQYYEKEERGRGNFPDRFSARQFPNYSSELNVNALLLGDSALYLCASSLGQGLSNQPQHFGDGTRLSIL.

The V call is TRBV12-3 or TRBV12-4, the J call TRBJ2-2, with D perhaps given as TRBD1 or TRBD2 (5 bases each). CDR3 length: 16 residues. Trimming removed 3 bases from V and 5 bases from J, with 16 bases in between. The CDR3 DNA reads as TGTGCCAGCAGTTTTACCCCAGGGAGTGGAACCGGGGAGCTGTTTTTT. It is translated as CASSFTPGSGTGELFF.

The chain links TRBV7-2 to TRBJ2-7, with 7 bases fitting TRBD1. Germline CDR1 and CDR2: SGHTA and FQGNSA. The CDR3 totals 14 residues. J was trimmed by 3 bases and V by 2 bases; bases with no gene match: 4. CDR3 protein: CASSLRTGRYEQYF. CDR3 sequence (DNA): TGTGCCAGCAGCTTAAGGACAGGCCGCTACGAGCAGTACTTC.

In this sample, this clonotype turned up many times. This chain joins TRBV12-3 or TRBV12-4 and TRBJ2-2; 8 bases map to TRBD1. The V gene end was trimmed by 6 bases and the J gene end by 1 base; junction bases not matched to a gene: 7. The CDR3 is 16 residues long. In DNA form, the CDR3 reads TGTGCCAGCAGGGTAGAACAGGGGGAGAACACCGGGGAGCTGTTTTTT. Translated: CASRVEQGENTGELFF.

The CDR3 bases are TGCAGTGCTAGAACGCGCACAGGGTTCCGGACTGAAGCTTTCTTT. Translation: CSARTRTGFRTEAFF. This chain uses TRBV20-1 with TRBJ1-1, with a tentative D call TRBD1 (6 bases). CDR1 and CDR2 from the germline V gene are DFQATT and SNEGSKA (reference sequence). The CDR3 contains 15 residues. V lost 2 bases and J lost 5, with 18 bases in between.

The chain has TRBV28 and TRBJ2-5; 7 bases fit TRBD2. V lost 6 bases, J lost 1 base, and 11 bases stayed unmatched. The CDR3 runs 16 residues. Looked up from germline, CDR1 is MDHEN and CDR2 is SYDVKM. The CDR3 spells CASRSTLAVSQETQYF. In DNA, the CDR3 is TGTGCCAGCAGGAGTACGCTAGCGGTCTCCCAAGAGACCCAGTACTTC.

The chain's CDR3 is CASSYSGRRAYGYTF. The CDR3 coding sequence is TGTGCCAGCAGTTACTCCGGGAGGAGGGCCTATGGCTACACCTTC. The chain employs TRBV6-5 and TRBJ1-2; D is ambiguous. There are 15 residues in the CDR3. Germline assignment: CDR1 MNHEY and CDR2 SVGAGI. Trimming removed 0 bases from V and 4 bases from J, with 12 bases in between.

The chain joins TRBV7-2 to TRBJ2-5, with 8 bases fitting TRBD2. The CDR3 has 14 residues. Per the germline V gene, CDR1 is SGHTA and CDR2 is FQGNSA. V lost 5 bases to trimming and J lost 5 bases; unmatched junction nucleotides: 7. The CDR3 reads CASSPRGGRETQYF. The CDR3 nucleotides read TGTGCCAGCAGCCCCCGGGGGGGCCGTGAGACCCAGTACTTC.

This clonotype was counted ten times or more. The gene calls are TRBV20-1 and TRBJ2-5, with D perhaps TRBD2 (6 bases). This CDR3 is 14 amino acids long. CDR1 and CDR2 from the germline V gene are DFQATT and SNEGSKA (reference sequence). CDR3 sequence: CSTPTGSSQETQYF. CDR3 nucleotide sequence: TGCAGCACCCCCACCGGGAGCAGCCAAGAGACCCAGTACTTC.